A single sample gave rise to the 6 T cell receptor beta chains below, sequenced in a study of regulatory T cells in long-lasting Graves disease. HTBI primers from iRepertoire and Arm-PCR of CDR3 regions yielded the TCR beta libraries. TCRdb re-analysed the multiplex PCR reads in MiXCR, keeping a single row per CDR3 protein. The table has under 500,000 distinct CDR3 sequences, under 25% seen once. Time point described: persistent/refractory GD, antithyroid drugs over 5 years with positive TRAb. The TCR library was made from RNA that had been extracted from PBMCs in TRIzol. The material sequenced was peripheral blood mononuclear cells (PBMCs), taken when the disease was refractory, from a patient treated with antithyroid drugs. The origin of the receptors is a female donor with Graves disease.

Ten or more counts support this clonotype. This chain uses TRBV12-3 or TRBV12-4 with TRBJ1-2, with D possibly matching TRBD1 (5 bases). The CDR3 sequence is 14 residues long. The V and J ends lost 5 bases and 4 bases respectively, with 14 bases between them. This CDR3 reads CASSPDRPFYGYTF. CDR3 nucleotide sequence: TGTGCCAGCAGTCCCGACAGACCCTTCTATGGCTACACCTTC.

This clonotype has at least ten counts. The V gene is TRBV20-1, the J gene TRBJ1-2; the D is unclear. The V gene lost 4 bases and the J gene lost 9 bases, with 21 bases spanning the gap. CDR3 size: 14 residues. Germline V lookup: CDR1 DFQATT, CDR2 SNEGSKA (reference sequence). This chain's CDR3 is CSAIDRSTPFSYTF. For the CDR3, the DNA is TGCAGTGCTATAGATCGGTCGACACCATTTAGCTACACCTTC.

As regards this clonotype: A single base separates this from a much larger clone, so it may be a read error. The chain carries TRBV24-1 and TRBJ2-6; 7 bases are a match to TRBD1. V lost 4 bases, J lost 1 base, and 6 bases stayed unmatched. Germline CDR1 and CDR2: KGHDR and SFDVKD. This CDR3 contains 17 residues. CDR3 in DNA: TGTGCCACCAGTGAACGGGACAGTACGTCTGGGGCCAACGTCCTGACTTTC. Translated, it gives CATSERDSTSGANVLTF.

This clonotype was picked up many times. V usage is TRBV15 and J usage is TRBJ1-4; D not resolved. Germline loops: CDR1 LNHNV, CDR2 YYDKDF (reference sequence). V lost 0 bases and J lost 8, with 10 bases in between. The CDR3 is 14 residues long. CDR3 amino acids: CATSRDRGREKLFF. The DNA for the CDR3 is TGTGCCACCAGCAGAGATCGAGGGCGCGAAAAACTGTTTTTT.

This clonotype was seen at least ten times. This CDR3 is CASSLGGTSGGYEQYF. The CDR3 nucleotides are TGTGCCAGCAGCTTAGGGGGCACTAGCGGAGGCTACGAGCAGTACTTC. J is TRBJ2-7 and V is TRBV7-9; 8 positions agree with TRBD2. The trim removed 1 base at V and 3 bases at J, leaving 8 bases unmatched. The CDR3 consists of 16 residues. CDR1 and CDR2 (germline): SEHNR, FQNEAQ (reference sequence).

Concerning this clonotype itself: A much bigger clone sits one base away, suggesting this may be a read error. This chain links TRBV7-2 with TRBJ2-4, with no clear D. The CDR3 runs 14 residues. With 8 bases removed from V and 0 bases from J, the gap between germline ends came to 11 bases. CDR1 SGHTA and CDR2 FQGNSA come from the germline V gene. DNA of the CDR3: TGTGCCAGCGGCCTAAGGATAGCCAAAAACATTCAGTACTTC. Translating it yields CASGLRIAKNIQYF.